These 28 T cell receptor beta chains were all obtained from the same sample, sequenced in a study of shared clonotypes between healthy human individuals. Using immunoSEQ multiplex PCR, the repertoire was profiled, and TCRdb retains in-frame clones only, with some absent. This table holds roughly 2 million clones, 85% to 95% found once. Sequencing was done on a sample of naive CD4+ T cells sorted from blood. The subset: CD45RA+ positively selected. All receptors derive from a man between 18 and 29 years old in good health.

The chain employs TRBV7-2 and TRBJ1-1, with D unresolved. V shed 5 bases and J shed 4 bases, with 14 bases lying between them. The length of the CDR3 is 14 residues. CDR1 is SGHTA and CDR2 is FQGNSA in the germline V gene. CDR3 in amino acids: CASSVQSLATEAFF. The CDR3 DNA follows: TGTGCCAGCAGCGTACAAAGCCTGGCCACTGAAGCTTTCTTT.

For this clone: Other DNA sequences of this sample code for an identical CDR3. The chain joins TRBV5-1 to TRBJ2-7; perhaps TRBD1 as D (7 bases). Trimming left V 2 bases short and J 4 bases short, with 10 bases between. The CDR3 sequence is 13 residues long. Looked up from germline, CDR1 is SGHRS and CDR2 is YFSETQ. CDR3 nucleotide sequence: TGCGCCAGCAGCTTCCAGGGGGGATACGAGCAGTACTTC. It specifies CASSFQGGYEQYF.

V usage is TRBV6-5 and J usage is TRBJ1-2; D is ambiguous. CDR1 is MNHEY and CDR2 is SVGAGI in the germline V gene. CDR3 length equals 15 residues. Trimming pared 4 bases from V and 5 bases from J, leaving 17 bases between. The CDR3, as DNA: TGTGCCAGCAGTTCTTACGGAAGCTCTGAATATGGCTACACCTTC. Translation gives CASSSYGSSEYGYTF.

CDR3 region: CASSQHRERSWSYGYTF. In DNA, the CDR3 is TGTGCCAGCAGCCAACACAGGGAACGGTCCTGGAGCTATGGCTACACCTTC. J is TRBJ1-2 and V is TRBV9; a possible D gene is TRBD1 (6 bases). Germline V gene lookup returns CDR1 SGDLS and CDR2 YYNGEE. Trimming stripped 4 bases from V and 4 bases from J, with 23 bases between. The CDR3 has 17 amino acids.

The V gene is TRBV7-3, the J gene TRBJ1-6, with 8 bases that match TRBD1. CDR3 length equals 13 residues. Germline V gene lookup returns CDR1 SGHTA and CDR2 FQGTGA. V gave up 4 bases and J gave up 7 bases; unmatched junction bases: 0. The chain's CDR3 is CASSWTGNSPLHF. In DNA form, the CDR3 reads TGTGCCAGCAGCTGGACAGGGAATTCACCCCTCCACTTT.

CDR3 DNA: TGTGCCAGCAGCTTAGGAGGGGGAATTTACACTGAAGCTTTCTTT. It yields the protein CASSLGGGIYTEAFF. This sequence joins TRBV11-3 and TRBJ1-1, with TRBD1 as a possible D gene (6 bases). V was trimmed by 1 base and J by 3 bases, leaving 12 bases between them. In germline, CDR1 is SGHNT, CDR2 YENEEA. The CDR3 contains 15 residues.

The chain recombines TRBV4-1 with TRBJ2-1; 9 bases agree with TRBD1. V shed 4 bases and J 8 bases; nucleotides not matched to a gene: 9. The CDR3 contains 15 residues. The V gene's germline CDR1 is MGHRA and CDR2 YSYEKL. CDR3 residues: CASSPQGAPRDEQFF. As DNA, the CDR3 is TGCGCCAGCAGCCCACAGGGGGCGCCCCGGGATGAGCAGTTCTTC.

The chain employs TRBV9 and TRBJ2-3, with 9 bases matching TRBD2. V was pared by 4 bases and J by 2 bases, with 8 bases of the junction left unmatched. Germline values: CDR1 SGDLS, CDR2 YYNGEE. The CDR3 has 16 amino acids. The CDR3 DNA sequence: TGTGCCAGCAGCATTAGCGGGAGTACTCCCACAGATACGCAGTATTTT. Amino acid sequence: CASSISGSTPTDTQYF. The full variable domain, rest sourced from reference TRBV9 and TRBJ2-3, is DSGVTQTPKHLITATGQRVTLRCSPRSGDLSVYWYQQSLDQGLQFLIQYYNGEERAKGNILERFSAQQFPDLHSELNLSSLELGDSALYFCASSISGSTPTDTQYFGPGTRLTVL.

V usage is TRBV18 and J usage is TRBJ2-6; 8 nucleotides align to TRBD2. V trimming: 0 bases; J trimming: 1 base; junction bases outside the gene matches: 5. The CDR3 contains 18 residues. The germline V gene has CDR1 KGHSH and CDR2 LQKENI. The CDR3, as DNA: TGTGCCAGCTCACCACCGACGGGAGGGCCGTCTGGGGCCAACGTCCTGACTTTC. Its protein product is CASSPPTGGPSGANVLTF.

This chain uses TRBV11-2 with TRBJ2-7; 8 bases map to TRBD2. CDR3 length equals 15 residues. The ends lost 5 bases at V and 3 bases at J; junction bases unmatched: 9. The V gene's germline CDR1 is SGHAT and CDR2 FQNNGV. In DNA form, the CDR3 reads TGTGCCAGCAGCCCCATTCGTAGCGGGGACTACGAGCAGTACTTC. This codes for CASSPIRSGDYEQYF.

V and J are TRBV11-2 and TRBJ1-1, with TRBD1 identical over 9 bases. J was trimmed by 4 bases and V by 6 bases; bases with no gene match: 9. CDR1 and CDR2 (germline): SGHAT, FQNNGV. CDR3 size: 15 residues. The CDR3: CASRLTGGVRTEAFF. CDR3 DNA: TGTGCCAGCAGATTAACAGGGGGCGTTCGCACTGAAGCTTTCTTT.

The J gene is TRBJ2-2, the V gene TRBV11-2, with 10 nucleotides matching TRBD2. This CDR3 is built from 17 residues. V dropped 4 bases and J dropped 4; count of bases not matched to a gene: 9. The germline V gene encodes CDR1 SGHAT and CDR2 FQNNGV. This CDR3 is CASSSRVAGGTTGELFF. CDR3 DNA: TGTGCCAGCAGCTCCCGGGTAGCGGGGGGCACCACCGGGGAGCTGTTTTTT.

V usage is TRBV28 and J usage is TRBJ2-5; 8 bases are a match to TRBD1. The CDR3 is made up of 16 amino acids. With V trimmed by 5 bases and J by 1 base, 9 bases remained unmatched. Germline V gene data show CDR1 as MDHEN and CDR2 as SYDVKM. The CDR3 DNA reads TGTGCCAGCAGTCCATACTCCGGGACAGGCCAAGAGACCCAGTACTTC. It specifies CASSPYSGTGQETQYF.

The V and J genes are TRBV10-3 and TRBJ2-3; TRBD2 matches at 10 bases. This CDR3 region has 15 residues. Unmatched junction bases numbered 11, after V lost 5 bases and J lost 9 bases. The V gene's germline CDR1 is ENHRY and CDR2 SYGVKD. CDR3 loop: CAISLAGGTPGTQYF. The CDR3 nucleotides are TGTGCCATCAGTTTAGCGGGAGGCACCCCGGGAACGCAGTATTTT.

J is TRBJ1-5 and V is TRBV4-2, with unresolved D. V gave up 4 bases and J gave up 0 bases, with 13 bases separating them. The CDR3 length is 16 residues. The germline gives CDR1 LGHNA, CDR2 YNFKEQ. The chain's CDR3 is CASSPGPDSSNQPQHF. DNA of the CDR3: TGTGCCAGCAGCCCAGGACCGGACTCTAGCAATCAGCCCCAGCATTTT.

V usage is TRBV5-1 and J usage is TRBJ2-6; D not resolved. This CDR3 region has 17 residues. V shed 4 bases and J shed 0 bases, with 14 bases lying between them. Germline V gene data show CDR1 as SGHRS and CDR2 as YFSETQ. The CDR3 DNA sequence: TGCGCCAGCAGCCCCCTAGGTGGGAACTCTGGGGCCAACGTCCTGACTTTC. Residues: CASSPLGGNSGANVLTF.

This clone has just one count. V is TRBV7-9 and J is TRBJ1-6; D gene unclear. CDR3 length equals 14 residues. The germline V and J ends were trimmed by 1 base and 10 bases, with 11 bases remaining between them. CDR1 SEHNR and CDR2 FQNEAQ come from the germline V gene (reference sequence). CDR3 sequence: CASSLGVGDSPLHF. Here the CDR3 DNA reads TGTGCCAGCAGCTTAGGTGTCGGAGACTCACCCCTCCACTTT.

The genes are TRBV30 and TRBJ2-7; D is uncertain. Germline V gene data show CDR1 as GTSNPN and CDR2 as SVGIG (reference sequence). CDR3 length: 13 residues. Between the trimmed V and J ends, which lost 1 base and 6 bases, there was a span of 13 bases. CDR3 in amino acids: CAWSAPPGPEQYF. DNA for the CDR3: TGTGCCTGGAGTGCTCCGCCTGGCCCCGAGCAGTACTTC.

This clone has a single count. The J gene is TRBJ2-3, the V gene TRBV5-1, with 8 nucleotides matching TRBD2. Germline lookup yields CDR1 SGHRS and CDR2 YFSETQ. J gave up 3 bases and V 4 bases, and 4 bases lay outside the gene matches. The CDR3 runs 14 residues. The CDR3 sequence is CASSPRGDTDTQYF. The CDR3 DNA reads as TGCGCCAGCAGCCCGCGGGGGGATACAGATACGCAGTATTTT.

V and J are TRBV6-1 and TRBJ1-1; 7 bases fit TRBD1. V gave up 6 bases and J gave up 7 bases; unmatched junction bases: 2. Germline V gene sequence: CDR1 MNHNS, CDR2 SASEGT. The CDR3 is made up of 11 amino acids. The CDR3 loop is CASRRTGEAFF. CDR3 in DNA: TGTGCCAGCAGACGGACAGGTGAAGCTTTCTTT.

With regard to this clone: The DNA is omitted, as the CDR3 cannot be located on it reliably, and the CDR3 follows TCRdb's listing. The chain combines TRBV6-5 with TRBJ2-4; TRBD1 is the table's D call, not checked against the DNA. The CDR3 is 15 residues long, counting both termini. Germline assignment: CDR1 MNHEY and CDR2 SVGAGI. Here the CDR3 reads CASSTSTGPVNIQYF.

This clone was picked up one time. The genes are TRBV5-8 and TRBJ2-2, with TRBD1 identical over 10 bases. In germline, CDR1 is SGHTS, CDR2 YDEGEE. V gave up 4 bases and J gave up 6 bases; unmatched junction bases: 9. The CDR3 extends over 16 amino acids. The CDR3 sequence is CASSDDRGLLAGELFF. CDR3 sequence (DNA): TGTGCCAGCAGCGACGACAGGGGGCTGCTGGCCGGGGAGCTGTTTTTT.

This sequence joins TRBV6-4 and TRBJ2-1, with 11 bases that match TRBD2. This CDR3 has 15 residues. The germline gives CDR1 MRHNA, CDR2 SNTAGT. Trimming removed 4 bases from V and 3 bases from J; junction bases left unmatched: 2. The CDR3 protein is CASSATSGDYNEQFF. DNA of the CDR3: TGTGCCAGCAGTGCGACTAGCGGGGACTACAATGAGCAGTTCTTC.

The chain recombines TRBV9 with TRBJ1-6; TRBD1 aligns across 7 bases. CDR1 is SGDLS, CDR2 YYNGEE, per germline. Germline trimming cut 3 bases from V and 0 bases from J; bases unmatched to any gene: 6. The CDR3 loop spans 17 amino acids. CDR3 amino acids: CASSAGTASSYNSPLHF. The DNA for the CDR3 is TGTGCCAGCAGCGCCGGGACAGCCAGCTCCTATAATTCACCCCTCCACTTT.

This chain connects TRBV19 to TRBJ1-2; D uncertain. The ends were cut back, 2 bases at V and 6 bases at J, with 13 bases in the middle. Germline CDR1 reads LNHDA; CDR2 reads SQIVND (reference sequence). The CDR3 spans 14 residues. Written as DNA, the CDR3 is TGTGCCAGTAGTATAACCCCGGGAGTGGATGGCTACACCTTC. Amino acid sequence: CASSITPGVDGYTF.

V usage is TRBV6-5 and J usage is TRBJ2-7, with TRBD1 as a possible D gene (6 bases). The germline gives CDR1 MNHEY, CDR2 SVGAGI. With 5 bases removed from V and 5 bases from J, the gap between germline ends came to 13 bases. The CDR3 contains 13 residues. The CDR3, as DNA: TGTGCCAGCAGTACCGTAGACAGGCACGAGCAGTACTTC. Protein sequence: CASSTVDRHEQYF.

The chain is built from TRBV6-5 and TRBJ1-1, with TRBD1 identical over 9 bases. Germline CDR1 reads MNHEY; CDR2 reads SVGAGI. The V and J ends lost 7 bases and 6 bases, in that order; junction bases with no gene match: 9. CDR3 length: 14 amino acids. Here the CDR3 reads CASKEDRGNAEAFF. The CDR3 nucleotides are TGTGCCAGCAAAGAGGACAGGGGAAACGCTGAAGCTTTCTTT.

This clone is a singleton in its sample. The chain has TRBV27 and TRBJ2-5, with D possibly being TRBD1 (6 bases). Germline V gene sequence: CDR1 MNHEY, CDR2 SMNVEV (reference sequence). V shed 5 bases and J shed 4 bases, with 14 bases lying between them. CDR3 size: 14 residues. The CDR3 region has the DNA TGTGCCAGCAGTCCGGACAGAGCCTCAGAGACCCAGTACTTC. It is translated as CASSPDRASETQYF.